This is a list of T cell receptor beta chains from one sample in a study of blood T cell repertoires in COVID-19. The repertoire was sequenced with immunoSEQ multiplex PCR; TCRdb's copy has only in-frame clones and lacks some. The data hold hundreds of thousands of clones, with 70% to 90% observed a single time. The specimen was peripheral blood. Receptors were obtained from a woman in her twenties or thirties with active or convalescent COVID-19. Both conserved end residues are part of each CDR3. The D gene is left open where the match is weak. The size field is filled for only some rows; it gives once, few, many or a size class.

DNA,CDR3,length,V,D,J,size
TGTGCCAGCAGTATGGCCAGGGCCCAGCCCCAGCATTTT,CASSMARAQPQHF,13,TRBV27,.,TRBJ1-5,.
TGTGCCAGCAGCAGACTAGCGGGGGGAAACAATGAGCAGTTCTTC,CASSRLAGGNNEQFF,15,TRBV6-2/TRBV6-3,TRBD2,TRBJ2-1,once
TGTGCCAGTAGTACCGAATTGACAGGGAACACTGAAGCTTTCTTT,CASSTELTGNTEAFF,15,TRBV19,.,TRBJ1-1,.
TGTGCCAGCAGTTCAGGGACAGGGGGCAGCGAGCAGTACTTC,CASSSGTGGSEQYF,14,TRBV6-5,TRBD1,TRBJ2-7,.
TGTGCCAGTAAAGAAGGGGATGCAACTAATGAAAAACTGTTTTTT,CASKEGDATNEKLFF,15,TRBV19,.,TRBJ1-4,.
TGCGCCAGCAGCTTGGGTATTAGCGAGACCTACGAGCAGTACTTC,CASSLGISETYEQYF,15,TRBV5-1,.,TRBJ2-7,.
TGTGCCAGCAGCGTAGGGGGACTAGCGGGAGTAGCCGGGGAGCTGTTTTTT,CASSVGGLAGVAGELFF,17,TRBV9,TRBD2,TRBJ2-2,.
TGTGCCAGCAGCCTAAACCTGAACAGGGGTGTCTACTCACCCCTCCACTTT,CASSLNLNRGVYSPLHF,17,TRBV11-2,TRBD1,TRBJ1-6,.
TGTGCCATCAGTGAGAGACAGGGGCTGACGAACACTGAAGCTTTCTTT,CAISERQGLTNTEAFF,16,TRBV10-3,TRBD1,TRBJ1-1,.
TGTGCCAGCAGCCAGGGGGGACCCTACGAGCAGTACTTC,CASSQGGPYEQYF,13,TRBV7-6,.,TRBJ2-7,.
TGTGCCAGCAGCCAAAAAGGGACAGGCCACAGGGATGGCTACACCTTC,CASSQKGTGHRDGYTF,16,TRBV3-1/TRBV3-2,TRBD1,TRBJ1-2,.
TGTGCCAGCAGCGGAAGGAGGGGACCGGACTACGAGCAGTACTTC,CASSGRRGPDYEQYF,15,TRBV11-2,.,TRBJ2-7,.
TGTGCCAGCAGCGTAGGCGGAAAGAACACCGGGGAGCTGTTTTTT,CASSVGGKNTGELFF,15,TRBV9,.,TRBJ2-2,once
TGTGCCAGCAGCCAATTTCAGGGAACTGAAGCTTTCTTT,CASSQFQGTEAFF,13,TRBV3-1/TRBV3-2,.,TRBJ1-1,.
TGTGCCAGCAGCAGCGGACAGGGCGGCTCACCCCTCCACTTT,CASSSGQGGSPLHF,14,TRBV6-4,TRBD1,TRBJ1-6,.
TGTGCCAGCAAGGAGTTTCCCTACAATGAGCAGTTCTTC,CASKEFPYNEQFF,13,TRBV27,.,TRBJ2-1,.
TGTGCCAGCAGCCTTCGGGGCGGGAGTGGGTACGAGCAGTACTTC,CASSLRGGSGYEQYF,15,TRBV11-2,TRBD2,TRBJ2-7,once
TGTGCCAGCTGGGACCAACTAGCGAGGCCCTACGAGCAGTACTTC,CASWDQLARPYEQYF,15,TRBV6-5,TRBD2,TRBJ2-7,.
TGTGCCACTACCGTGAGGGGCGGGGGGACCTACGAGCAGTACTTC,CATTVRGGGTYEQYF,15,TRBV6-5,TRBD2,TRBJ2-7,.
TGCGCCAGCAGCCCGTCGACAGGACCCTACTATGGCTACACCTTC,CASSPSTGPYYGYTF,15,TRBV4-1,.,TRBJ1-2,.
TGCGCCAGCAGCCAAGACGGACTAGCGGGGGGGCGGGAGACCCAGTACTTC,CASSQDGLAGGRETQYF,17,TRBV4-1,TRBD2,TRBJ2-5,.
TGTGCCAGCAGCCCCCAGGGATTGGGCGGCTACACCTTC,CASSPQGLGGYTF,13,TRBV11-2,.,TRBJ1-2,.
TGTGCCAGCAGACTTTCTATCTCCTACAATGAGCAGTTCTTC,CASRLSISYNEQFF,14,TRBV27,.,TRBJ2-1,.
TGTGCCAGTTACCAGGGGGAGGGCAATCAGCCCCAGCATTTT,CASYQGEGNQPQHF,14,TRBV6-7,TRBD1,TRBJ1-5,.
TGTGCCAGCAGCCCCCGGACAGGGCCTACAGATACGCAGTATTTT,CASSPRTGPTDTQYF,15,TRBV5-4,TRBD1,TRBJ2-3,.
TGTGCCAGCAGCCAGGAGGTAGCGGGGACCTACGAGCAGTACTTC,CASSQEVAGTYEQYF,15,TRBV5-4,TRBD2,TRBJ2-7,.
TGTGCCAGCAGCTGGGGGGGTTCCTACAATGAGCAGTTCTTC,CASSWGGSYNEQFF,14,TRBV7-2,TRBD2,TRBJ2-1,.
TGTGCCAGCAGCTTCGGAGCTAACTATGGCTACACCTTC,CASSFGANYGYTF,13,TRBV27,.,TRBJ1-2,.
TGTGCCATCATGGGGACAGGGCTCTGGACTGAAGCTTTCTTT,CAIMGTGLWTEAFF,14,TRBV10-3,TRBD1,TRBJ1-1,.
TGTGCCAGCAGCCTCGCAGGGGGGACCGGCTACACCTTC,CASSLAGGTGYTF,13,TRBV7-2,TRBD1,TRBJ1-2,few
TGCGCCAGCAGCTTGGGACTCTGGAATGAGCAGTTCTTC,CASSLGLWNEQFF,13,TRBV5-1,.,TRBJ2-1,.
TGCGCCAGCAGTGAGACAGGTTATAGCAATCAGCCCCAGCATTTT,CASSETGYSNQPQHF,15,TRBV10-1,.,TRBJ1-5,.
TGCGCCAGCAGCCAAGATAATAGCGGGAGGGCCAATGAGCAGTTCTTC,CASSQDNSGRANEQFF,16,TRBV4-1,TRBD2,TRBJ2-1,.
TGTGCCAGTAAGAAACGGGATCAGCCCCAGCATTTT,CASKKRDQPQHF,12,TRBV19,.,TRBJ1-5,.
TGTGCCAGCAGCGATCCCGGGACAGGGGACGGGGAGCTGTTTTTT,CASSDPGTGDGELFF,15,TRBV9,TRBD1,TRBJ2-2,.
TGTGCCAGCAGTGAAACCCCCAGGGAAGCCATATATTTT,CASSETPREAIYF,13,TRBV6-1,.,TRBJ1-3,.
TGCGCCAGCAGGCGGGAGTTGGGCAATCAGCCCCAGCATTTT,CASRRELGNQPQHF,14,TRBV10-2,.,TRBJ1-5,.
TGCGCCAGCAGCTTAGTGGGACAGGAGAACACTGAAGCTTTCTTT,CASSLVGQENTEAFF,15,TRBV5-1,TRBD1,TRBJ1-1,.
TGTGCCAGCAGCGATACAGGGGTGTATCAGCCCCAGCATTTT,CASSDTGVYQPQHF,14,TRBV7-9,TRBD1,TRBJ1-5,.
TGCGCCAGCAGCCCGGTAGCCACAGGGAACGAGCAGTACTTC,CASSPVATGNEQYF,14,TRBV4-1,.,TRBJ2-7,.
TGTGCCAGTAGTATAGACAGGGAAGGCAATCAGCCCCAGCATTTT,CASSIDREGNQPQHF,15,TRBV19,.,TRBJ1-5,.
TGCGCCAGCAGCCAAGATCCTCCAGGGGGCCTGGGGGAGCTGTTTTTT,CASSQDPPGGLGELFF,16,TRBV4-1,TRBD1,TRBJ2-2,.
TGTGCTAGTGGTTTGTTACCCAGGGCACCCTACGAGCAGTACTTC,CASGLLPRAPYEQYF,15,TRBV12-5,.,TRBJ2-7,once
TGTGCCAGCAGCTTAGCTGGGTTGGGCGGGGGGTCTGGCGATGAGCAGTTCTTC,CASSLAGLGGGSGDEQFF,18,TRBV7-2,TRBD2,TRBJ2-1,.
TGTGCCATCAGCAAAACTAGCGGAGCTTACAATGAGCAGTTCTTC,CAISKTSGAYNEQFF,15,TRBV10-3,TRBD2,TRBJ2-1,.
TGTGCCAGCAGCCCTAGCGGGAGCCCGTACGAGCAGTACTTC,CASSPSGSPYEQYF,14,TRBV11-3,TRBD2,TRBJ2-7,.
TGCAGTGCTAGTTCCGCTCCCAGCTCTGGAAACACCATATATTTT,CSASSAPSSGNTIYF,15,TRBV20-1,.,TRBJ1-3,.
TGTGCCAGCAGCGGACAGGGTAATGAAAAACTGTTTTTT,CASSGQGNEKLFF,13,TRBV6-6,TRBD1,TRBJ1-4,few
TGTGCCAGCAGGGAACAGGGAGAAACTGAAGCTTTCTTT,CASREQGETEAFF,13,TRBV28,.,TRBJ1-1,.
TGTGCCAGCAGCTTAGTAGTCGGCACTGAAGCTTTCTTT,CASSLVVGTEAFF,13,TRBV11-2,.,TRBJ1-1,once
TGTGCCAGCAACGACCTTCTAGCCGGGGAGCTGTTTTTT,CASNDLLAGELFF,13,TRBV7-8,.,TRBJ2-2,once
TGTGCCAGCTCACAGGGACAGGGGGGTTGGAACACTGAAGCTTTCTTT,CASSQGQGGWNTEAFF,16,TRBV18,TRBD1,TRBJ1-1,once
TGTGCCAGTAGTATCGGTTCGGCAGGCCTTACAGATACGCAGTATTTT,CASSIGSAGLTDTQYF,16,TRBV19,.,TRBJ2-3,.
TGCGCCAGCAAGGGGGCTCTAGCAGACGAGCAGTTCTTC,CASKGALADEQFF,13,TRBV5-1,TRBD1,TRBJ2-1,once
TGCGCCAGCAGCCCTTCCGGGACAGGGTTCTATGGCTACACCTTC,CASSPSGTGFYGYTF,15,TRBV5-1,TRBD1,TRBJ1-2,.
TGCGCCAGCAGCTGGGCAGGGGATGGCTATGGCTACACCTTC,CASSWAGDGYGYTF,14,TRBV5-1,.,TRBJ1-2,few
TGTGCCAGCAGAACTATGAGCAGGGGCGGCTACACCTTC,CASRTMSRGGYTF,13,TRBV27,.,TRBJ1-2,.
TGTGCCAGCAGTGGGGACGGGACAGGGGTGAGGTGGGAGACCCAGTACTTC,CASSGDGTGVRWETQYF,17,TRBV2,TRBD1,TRBJ2-5,.
TGCAGTGCTAGACTAAATGGCTACACCTTC,CSARLNGYTF,10,TRBV20-1,.,TRBJ1-2,.